The 30 T cell receptor beta chains listed next were all sequenced from one sample in a study of blood T cell repertoires in COVID-19. TCRdb's copy holds only in-frame clones and misses some; the assay was immunoSEQ multiplex PCR. The sample holds about 160,000 clones, approximately 88% seen once. The sequenced sample was peripheral blood. These receptor sequences come from an elderly woman with active or convalescent COVID-19.

The chain carries TRBV6-5 and TRBJ1-1; 8 positions agree with TRBD1. CDR3 length equals 12 residues. V dropped 6 bases and J dropped 4; count of bases not matched to a gene: 1. From germline, CDR1 is MNHEY and CDR2 SVGAGI. The CDR3 loop is CASSGTGTEAFF. The CDR3 DNA reads TGTGCCAGCAGCGGGACAGGCACTGAAGCTTTCTTT.

This clone appeared once. This CDR3 is CASSFDTGNYGYTF. CDR3 nucleotide sequence: TGTGCCAGCAGCTTCGACACGGGAAACTATGGCTACACCTTC. This chain connects TRBV5-4 to TRBJ1-2; the D is unclear. This CDR3 has 14 amino acids. The germline V and J ends were trimmed by 2 bases and 2 bases, with 10 bases remaining between them. Germline V CDR1 and CDR2: SGHNT, YYREEE (reference sequence). Full variable domain (outside the CDR3, taken from reference TRBV5-4 and TRBJ1-2): ETGVTQSPTHLIKTRGQQVTLRCSSQSGHNTVSWYQQALGQGPQFIFQYYREEENGRGNFPPRFSGLQFPNYSSELNVNALELDDSALYLCASSFDTGNYGYTFGSGTRLTVV.

The rearrangement joins TRBV10-3 to TRBJ1-1; D might be TRBD1 (6 bases). The germline CDR1 and CDR2 sequences are ENHRY and SYGVKD. The CDR3 runs to 15 residues. The V and J ends lost 11 bases and 0 bases respectively, with 19 bases between them. The CDR3 here is CAAVGQRLMNTEAFF. In DNA, the CDR3 is TGTGCCGCTGTTGGACAGCGGCTCATGAACACTGAAGCTTTCTTT.

This clone was counted a few times. The chain carries TRBV2 and TRBJ1-1, with 8 bases fitting TRBD1. V was clipped by 5 bases and J by 11 bases; unmatched bases: 13. This CDR3 spans 14 amino acids. Germline assignment: CDR1 SNHLY and CDR2 FYNNEI. The CDR3 protein is CASSIETGEYVAFF. The CDR3 coding sequence is TGTGCCAGCAGTATTGAGACAGGGGAGTACGTGGCTTTCTTT.

The chain links TRBV9 to TRBJ1-2, with 9 nucleotides matching TRBD1. Germline CDR1 is SGDLS and CDR2 is YYNGEE. The CDR3 has 15 residues. V trimming: 3 bases; J trimming: 3 bases; junction bases outside the gene matches: 6. The CDR3 sequence is CASSEGDRVDYGYTF. CDR3 nucleotide sequence: TGTGCCAGCAGCGAGGGGGACAGGGTTGACTATGGCTACACCTTC.

The chain couples TRBV19 to TRBJ1-2; 9 bases are a match to TRBD1. Germline V gives CDR1 LNHDA, CDR2 SQIVND (reference sequence). This CDR3 contains 18 residues. Germline trimming cut 0 bases from V and 2 bases from J; bases unmatched to any gene: 10. For the CDR3, the DNA is TGTGCCAGTAGTATAGATTACCCGGGACAGGGTGTCAACTATGGCTACACCTTC. Residues: CASSIDYPGQGVNYGYTF.

The gene calls are TRBV6-2 or TRBV6-3 and TRBJ2-7; D perhaps matches TRBD2 (6 bases). CDR3 length: 13 residues. Germline CDR1 is MNHEY and CDR2 is SVGEGT. V gave up 2 bases and J gave up 6 bases, with 11 bases separating them. The CDR3 coding sequence is TGTGCCAGCAGTTACGACGACGGGGGCGAGCAGTACTTC. Protein sequence: CASSYDDGGEQYF.

The chain links TRBV4-3 to TRBJ2-5; 11 bases align to TRBD2. Germline trimming cut 2 bases from V and 2 bases from J; bases unmatched to any gene: 7. Germline CDR1 LGHNA, CDR2 YSLEER. This CDR3 spans 17 amino acids. CDR3 loop: CASSQRGSSGGQETQYF. The CDR3 DNA sequence: TGCGCCAGCAGCCAACGCGGTTCTAGCGGGGGGCAAGAGACCCAGTACTTC.

This chain links TRBV19 with TRBJ2-7; perhaps TRBD1 as D (6 bases). Per the germline V gene, CDR1 is LNHDA and CDR2 is SQIVND (reference sequence). This CDR3 contains 14 residues. V was clipped by 6 bases and J by 2 bases, with 14 bases between them. CDR3 in DNA: TGTGCCAGTAGCCGGCGGACAGCAACCTACGAGCAGTACTTC. Its translation: CASSRRTATYEQYF.

CDR3 nucleotide sequence: TGTGCCTCACCCAAGGGGCAGGGCTACACCTTC. It specifies CASPKGQGYTF. The V and J genes are TRBV30 and TRBJ1-2; possibly TRBD1 for D (5 bases). Per the germline V gene, CDR1 is GTSNPN and CDR2 is SVGIG (reference sequence). Trimming removed 7 bases from V and 8 bases from J, with 14 bases in between. CDR3 length equals 11 residues.

CDR3 in DNA: TGTGCCAGCAGCTTGGGGGGACAGGGCAGCTCCTACAATGAGCAGTTCTTC. This sequence encodes CASSLGGQGSSYNEQFF. V usage is TRBV5-4 and J usage is TRBJ2-1, with 9 bases aligning to TRBD1. There are 17 residues in the CDR3. Per germline, CDR1 SGHNT and CDR2 YYREEE (reference sequence). The junction had 4 bases not matched to a gene; V was cut back by 0 bases and J by 0 bases.

This chain links TRBV7-2 with TRBJ1-1, with D maybe TRBD1 (5 bases). Germline V gives CDR1 SGHTA, CDR2 FQGNSA. The CDR3 has 13 amino acids. Trimming removed 7 bases from V and 11 bases from J, with 20 bases in between. CDR3 loop: CASTTGRGWWAFF. The CDR3 DNA sequence: TGTGCCAGCACCACCGGGAGGGGATGGTGGGCTTTCTTT.

The chain is built from TRBV6-4 and TRBJ1-6; no clear D gene. Trimming left V 7 bases short and J 4 bases short, with 11 bases between. Per germline, CDR1 MRHNA and CDR2 SNTAGT. The CDR3 contains 14 residues. The CDR3 DNA reads as TGTGCCAGCATCAAGGCGGGTTATAATTCACCCCTCCACTTT. Protein product: CASIKAGYNSPLHF.

The CDR3 coding sequence is TGTGCCAGCAGTGATTTTGGTGGCGGGGGTCGCACAGATACGCAGTATTTT. This codes for CASSDFGGGGRTDTQYF. The chain is built from TRBV6-1 and TRBJ2-3; TRBD2 matches at 7 bases. This CDR3 region has 17 residues. The germline V gene encodes CDR1 MNHNS and CDR2 SASEGT. J lost 1 base, V lost 3 bases, and 10 bases had no gene match.

There are many counts of this clone. The sample carries other DNA sequences with the same CDR3. The rearrangement joins TRBV10-1 to TRBJ2-2; D is unresolved. Trimming shortened V by 2 bases and J by 1 base, and 5 bases separated the two germline ends. The germline V gene encodes CDR1 WNHNN and CDR2 SYGVQD (reference sequence). The CDR3 length is 14 residues. In nucleotides, the CDR3 is TGCGCCAGCAGTGAGGCCGGGAACACCGGGGAGCTGTTTTTT. It encodes CASSEAGNTGELFF.

The rearrangement links TRBV5-6 to TRBJ1-1, with 8 nucleotides matching TRBD1. Germline trimming cut 6 bases from V and 0 bases from J; bases unmatched to any gene: 4. The germline gives CDR1 SGHDT, CDR2 YYEEEE. There are 14 residues in the CDR3. CDR3 in amino acids: CASTRDRMNTEAFF. In DNA, the CDR3 is TGTGCCAGCACCCGGGACAGGATGAACACTGAAGCTTTCTTT.

In this sample, this clone turned up once. This rearrangement joins TRBV18 to TRBJ2-5, with TRBD2 identical over 14 bases. Germline V CDR1 and CDR2: KGHSH, LQKENI. The CDR3 totals 17 residues. The J segment lost 2 bases and the V segment lost 3 bases, leaving 5 bases of the junction unmatched. The CDR3 coding sequence is TGTGCCAGCTCACCGACTAGCGGGGGGGGTCAACAAGAGACCCAGTACTTC. Its translation: CASSPTSGGGQQETQYF.

The chain has TRBV10-1 and TRBJ2-3; D gene unclear. The V end was cut by 5 bases, the J end by 0 bases, with 6 bases between. This CDR3 has 13 residues. Germline CDR1 is WNHNN and CDR2 is SYGVQD (reference sequence). CDR3 residues: CASSSTSTDTQYF. For the CDR3, the DNA is TGCGCCAGCAGTTCAACTAGCACAGATACGCAGTATTTT.

This chain links TRBV7-9 with TRBJ1-1; D perhaps matches TRBD1 (6 bases). Trimming cost V 1 base and J 6 bases, with 12 bases left between them. CDR1 is SEHNR and CDR2 is FQNEAQ in the germline V gene (reference sequence). The CDR3 totals 14 residues. This chain's CDR3 is CASSLGANRAEAFF. For the CDR3, the DNA is TGTGCCAGCAGCTTAGGGGCCAACAGGGCTGAAGCTTTCTTT.

This clone has just a few counts. The V gene is TRBV6-1, the J gene TRBJ1-5, with TRBD1 identical over 7 bases. CDR3 length equals 16 residues. V was clipped by 2 bases and J by 1 base; unmatched bases: 5. Germline V CDR1 and CDR2: MNHNS, SASEGT. CDR3 DNA: TGTGCCAGCAGTGAAAGGGGGCAGGTAAGCAATCAGCCCCAGCATTTT. Residues: CASSERGQVSNQPQHF.

This rearrangement joins TRBV28 to TRBJ1-2; possibly TRBD1 for D (6 bases). CDR1 and CDR2 from the germline V gene are MDHEN and SYDVKM. V was trimmed by 3 bases and J by 2 bases, leaving 13 bases between them. The CDR3 consists of 15 residues. Here the CDR3 reads CASSFVYRENYGYTF. The DNA for the CDR3 is TGTGCCAGCAGTTTCGTCTACAGGGAAAACTATGGCTACACCTTC.

This clone was found once. The chain couples TRBV7-9 to TRBJ2-1; D may be TRBD1 (6 bases). Germline CDR1 reads SEHNR; CDR2 reads FQNEAQ (reference sequence). Trimming removed 8 bases from V and 0 bases from J, with 8 bases in between. This CDR3 has 13 amino acids. The CDR3 is CASRDTSYNEQFF. CDR3 DNA sequence: TGTGCCAGCCGGGACACCTCCTACAATGAGCAGTTCTTC.

The chain couples TRBV7-2 to TRBJ1-1; D remains ambiguous. The CDR3 is 15 amino acids. The V end lost 2 bases, the J end lost 1 base, and 11 bases lay between the germline ends. Germline-derived CDR1 and CDR2 are SGHTA and FQGNSA. CDR3 bases: TGTGCCAGCAGCTTAAAGCCCCCCAAGAACACTGAAGCTTTCTTT. Its protein is CASSLKPPKNTEAFF. Full variable domain (rest looked up from reference TRBV7-2 and TRBJ1-1): GAGVSQSPSNKVTEKGKDVELRCDPISGHTALYWYRQSLGQGLEFLIYFQGNSAPDKSGLPSDRFSAERTGGSVSTLTIQRTQQEDSAVYLCASSLKPPKNTEAFFGQGTRLTVV.

The chain uses TRBV12-3 or TRBV12-4 and TRBJ1-1; perhaps TRBD1 as D (5 bases). The CDR3 totals 13 residues. V was clipped by 3 bases and J by 4 bases, with 9 bases between them. The CDR3 DNA reads as TGTGCCAGCAGTTTCGGGGGGAGCACTGAAGCTTTCTTT. It specifies CASSFGGSTEAFF.

This chain uses TRBV5-6 with TRBJ1-2, with 7 bases lining up with TRBD1. The CDR3 is made up of 13 amino acids. V was pared by 4 bases and J by 4 bases, with 4 bases of the junction left unmatched. The germline V gene has CDR1 SGHDT and CDR2 YYEEEE. CDR3 nucleotides: TGTGCCAGCAGCCGACAGGGTCTCTATGGCTACACCTTC. Protein: CASSRQGLYGYTF.

A word on this clone: Compared with germline, one end of the junction differs, possibly owing to a read error. The V call is TRBV5-1, the J call TRBJ1-1; 7 positions match TRBD1. The CDR3 length is 15 residues. Germline assignment: CDR1 SGHRS and CDR2 YFSETQ. The CDR3 region is CASSLGGTVKTEAFF. In DNA form, the CDR3 reads TGCGCCAGCAGCTTGGGAGGGACAGTGAAAACTGAAGCTTTCTTT.

The rearrangement joins TRBV6-2 or TRBV6-3 to TRBJ1-5, with D unclear. Germline V gene data show CDR1 as MNHEY and CDR2 as SVGEGT. The CDR3 runs to 14 residues. V lost 2 bases, J lost 1 base, and 6 bases lay in between. The CDR3 here is CASSYGGSNQPQHF. The CDR3 bases are TGTGCCAGCAGTTACGGAGGGAGCAATCAGCCCCAGCATTTT.

The chain combines TRBV7-6 with TRBJ2-3; 7 nucleotides align to TRBD1. The CDR3 has 15 amino acids. CDR1 and CDR2 (germline): SGHVS, FNYEAQ. Unmatched junction bases numbered 8, after V lost 5 bases and J lost 3 bases. The CDR3 is CASSLSGTVTDTQYF. CDR3 DNA: TGTGCCAGCAGCCTCTCCGGGACAGTTACAGATACGCAGTATTTT.

The genes are TRBV6-5 and TRBJ2-2; the D gene is possibly TRBD1 (6 bases). CDR3 length: 16 amino acids. V was cut by 4 bases and J by 5 bases, with 17 bases left in between. Germline CDR1 is MNHEY and CDR2 is SVGAGI. The CDR3 is CASSSRTAFWTGELFF. The CDR3 DNA is TGTGCCAGCAGTTCTCGGACAGCCTTCTGGACCGGGGAGCTGTTTTTT.

The chain employs TRBV19 and TRBJ1-1; D gene ambiguous. Deletions cut 5 bases from V and 11 bases from J, with 9 bases between. The length of the CDR3 is 10 residues. CDR1 is LNHDA and CDR2 is SQIVND in the germline V gene (reference sequence). CDR3 DNA sequence: TGTGCCAGTAGTGCGTCGGGGGCTTTCTTT. This gives the protein CASSASGAFF.